These T cell receptor beta chains were read from a single sample in a study of T cell responses to AZD1222 COVID-19 vaccine. The repertoire was sequenced with immunoSEQ multiplex PCR; TCRdb's copy has only in-frame clones and lacks some. The sample holds 100,000 to 120,000 clones; over 85% are singletons and the top ten take 2% to 2.5%. The sample here was peripheral blood, taken 28 days after the second AZD1222 dose. These receptors were collected from an adult who received the AZD1222 COVID-19 vaccine. The CDR3 runs from the conserved cysteine through the conserved F or W. Fields, in order: D gene, CDR3 length, clone size, J gene, V gene, CDR3 protein. A D gene is named only where the DNA matches it firmly. The size of a clone is reported for some rows only, either as once, few or many, or as a class for expanded clones.

>.|14|.|TRBJ2-7|TRBV5-6
CASSLALFSYEQYF
>.|13|.|TRBJ1-1|TRBV7-9
CASLGVELTEAFF
>TRBD1|16|.|TRBJ1-4|TRBV19
CASSISGTGINEKLFF
>TRBD1|17|.|TRBJ2-7|TRBV2
CASRRPGTGNPSYEQYF
>.|12|.|TRBJ2-5|TRBV19
CASSIAGETQYF
>.|14|.|TRBJ2-3|TRBV7-9
CASSDTGSTDTQYF
>.|15|few|TRBJ1-1|TRBV7-2
CASSLLPLGNTEAFF
>.|14|.|TRBJ1-5|TRBV2
CASLRDGSNQPQHF
>.|16|.|TRBJ2-4|TRBV7-2
CASSSPGGVAKNIQYF
>TRBD1|16|.|TRBJ1-4|TRBV7-2
CASSLRTGTGDEKLFF